Reported below is one T cell receptor beta chain. From germline, CDR1 is LGHNT and CDR2 FRNRAP. V was pared by 7 bases and J by 1 base, with 12 bases between. The CDR3 has 14 amino acids. Using RNA template, CDR3s of TCR alpha and beta were amplified with iRepertoire arm-PCR. Via MiXCR, TCRdb re-called the multiplex PCR reads, giving one row per CDR3 protein. The table lists more than 110,000 distinct CDR3 sequences, around 42% of them singletons. The sample originates from a study of glioma-infiltrating T cells. Sample: glioma tissue, nonneoplastic brain tissue, or PBMCs (not recorded which). This sequence originates from a human donor with low-grade glioma or glioblastoma, undergoing nonglioma brain surgery, or in good health (not recorded which). The rearrangement links TRBV12-5 to TRBJ2-3; D call uncertain. The CDR3, as DNA: TGTGCTAGTGATTCAAGTGTTGGCACAGATACGCAGTATTTT. Its protein product is CASDSSVGTDTQYF.